The clone carrying this TCR beta chain showed up just once. The sample holds other DNA sequences that translate to the same CDR3. The data stem from a study of T cell responses to AZD1222 COVID-19 vaccine. Assay: immunoSEQ multiplex PCR; the TCRdb copy retains only in-frame clones and omits some. Of 65,000 to 85,000 clones detected, approximately 84% appear once; the ten largest clones hold around an eighth. This receptor was taken from an adult in good health. The sample consisted of peripheral blood, taken on day 0 of AZD1222 vaccination.

The CDR3 reads CASSPATAYNSPLHF. As DNA, the CDR3 is TGTGCCAGCAGCCCGGCGACGGCCTATAATTCACCCCTCCACTTT. The chain recombines TRBV11-2 with TRBJ1-6, with D unresolved. This CDR3 is 15 amino acids long. The V gene's germline CDR1 is SGHAT and CDR2 FQNNGV. V lost 5 bases and J lost 2, with 10 bases in between.